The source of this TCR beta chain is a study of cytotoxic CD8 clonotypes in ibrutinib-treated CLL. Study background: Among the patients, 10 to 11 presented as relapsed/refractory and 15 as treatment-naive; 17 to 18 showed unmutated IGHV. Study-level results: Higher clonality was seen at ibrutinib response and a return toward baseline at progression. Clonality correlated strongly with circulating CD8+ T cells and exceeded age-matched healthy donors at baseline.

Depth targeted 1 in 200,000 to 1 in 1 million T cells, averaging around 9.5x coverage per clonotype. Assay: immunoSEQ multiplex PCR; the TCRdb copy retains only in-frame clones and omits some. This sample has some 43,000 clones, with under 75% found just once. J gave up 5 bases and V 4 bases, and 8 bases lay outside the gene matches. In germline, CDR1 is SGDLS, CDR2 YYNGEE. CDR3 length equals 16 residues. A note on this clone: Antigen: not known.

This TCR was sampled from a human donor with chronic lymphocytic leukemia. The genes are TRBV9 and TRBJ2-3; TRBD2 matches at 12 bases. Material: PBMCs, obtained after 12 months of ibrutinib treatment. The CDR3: CASSPEGLAGGDTQYF. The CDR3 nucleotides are TGTGCCAGCAGCCCCGAGGGACTAGCGGGTGGAGATACGCAGTATTTT.